The clone carrying this T cell receptor (beta chain) showed up just a few times. What it recognizes is unknown. This sample was included in a study of beta chain features in type 1 diabetes. Study results and caveats: Insertion counts at VDJ junctions were lower in type 1 diabetes patients, who also showed more deletions there. The study found moderately but significantly shorter TCRB CDR3s in all four CD4+ subsets of Type 1 diabetes patients. Any HLA type influence on TCRB rearrangement was left unresolved here. Over-representation of high TCR-expressing cells was a possible consequence of cDNA sequencing.

The entirety of the isolated RNA underwent reverse transcription, so expressed TCRB transcripts were sequenced. Sequencing was performed with immunoSEQ multiplex PCR; in TCRdb, only in-frame clones are kept and a portion is missing. The table has approximately 600,000 clones, roughly 12% seen once. CD45RO/CCR7/CD25/CD127/CD95/CD27 sorting isolated CD4+ naive, central memory, regulatory and stem cell-like memory cells. Germline V gene data show CDR1 as SGHNT and CDR2 as YYREEE (reference sequence). The ends were cut back, 5 bases at V and 3 bases at J, with 18 bases in the middle. The CDR3 has 15 residues.

This clonotype originated in a man aged 30 to 45 with type 1 diabetes. The sample comprised naive CD4+ T cells from blood. The gene calls are TRBV5-4 and TRBJ2-7; tentatively, D is TRBD1 or TRBD2 (6 bases each). The CDR3: CASSSPTGAIYEQYF. The DNA for the CDR3 is TGTGCCAGCAGTTCCCCCACGGGGGCAATCTACGAGCAGTACTTC.